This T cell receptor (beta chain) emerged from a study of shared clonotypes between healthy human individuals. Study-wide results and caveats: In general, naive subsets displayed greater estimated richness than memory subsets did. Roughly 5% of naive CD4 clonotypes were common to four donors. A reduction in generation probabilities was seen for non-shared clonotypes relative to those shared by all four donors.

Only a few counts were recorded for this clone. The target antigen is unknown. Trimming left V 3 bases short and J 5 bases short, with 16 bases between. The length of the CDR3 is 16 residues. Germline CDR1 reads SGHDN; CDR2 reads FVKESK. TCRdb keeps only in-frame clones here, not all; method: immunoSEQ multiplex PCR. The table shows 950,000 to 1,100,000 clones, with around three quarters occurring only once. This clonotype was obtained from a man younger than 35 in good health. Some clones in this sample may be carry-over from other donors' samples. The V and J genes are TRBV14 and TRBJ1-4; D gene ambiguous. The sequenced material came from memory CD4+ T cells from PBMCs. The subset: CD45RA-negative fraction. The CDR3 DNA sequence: TGTGCCAGCAGCCAGGGTTTGGCCAGGAGCAATGAAAAACTGTTTTTT. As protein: CASSQGLARSNEKLFF. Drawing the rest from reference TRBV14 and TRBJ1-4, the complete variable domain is EAGVTQFPSHSVIEKGQTVTLRCDPISGHDNLYWYRRVMGKEIKFLLHFVKESKQDESGMPNNRFLAERTGGTYSTLKVQPAELEDSGVYFCASSQGLARSNEKLFFGSGTQLSVL.